The rows below give T cell receptor beta chains drawn from one sample of a study of CD8+CD57+ T cells in acquired aplastic anemia. Using its own MiXCR run on the reads, TCRdb lists one record per CDR3 protein. The repertoire holds under 350,000 distinct CDR3 sequences, with around three fifths as singletons. Sequencing was done on a sample of sorted CD4+, CD8+, or CD8+CD57+ T cells (not recorded which) from PBMCs. The source of these receptors is a human donor with aplastic anemia. Both conserved end residues are part of each CDR3.

J gene | V gene | CDR3 protein
TRBJ2-2 | TRBV5-1 | CASSFSKPSGELFF
TRBJ1-6 | TRBV7-2 | CASSSRGAGSPLHF
TRBJ1-4 | TRBV3-1 | CASTPRGSSAEKLFF
TRBJ2-3 | TRBV19 | CASSIRSGPGDTQYF
TRBJ1-1 | TRBV19 | CASHHLSSGAGRLNTEAFF
TRBJ1-4 | TRBV5-1 | CASSLAKFGAGNEKLFF
TRBJ2-7 | TRBV6-5 | CASSYSGWEEQYF
TRBJ2-5 | TRBV7-2 | CASSLFGGWGGMTQYF
TRBJ1-2 | TRBV25-1 | CASSEGNRGQYGYTF
TRBJ2-7 | TRBV20-1 | CSARDRGGRSYEQYF
TRBJ2-5 | TRBV7-2 | CASRGGSWGETQYF
TRBJ2-7 | TRBV7-2 | CASSLGPRAYEQYF
TRBJ1-4 | TRBV10-3 | CAISGGSSSEKLFF
TRBJ2-5 | TRBV9 | CASSQAGGGETQYF
TRBJ2-5 | TRBV20-1 | CSTPTGEAGPTGEETQYF
TRBJ1-6 | TRBV11-1 | CASSRGQGSDSPLHF
TRBJ1-3 | TRBV9 | CASSVLGQGDTIYF
TRBJ1-2 | TRBV6-5 | CASSRQGLGYTF
TRBJ2-5 | TRBV7-9 | CASSLRIAGYLQTQYF
TRBJ2-2 | TRBV20-1 | CSALSGADTGELFF
TRBJ1-4 | TRBV9 | CASSARRGLDNEKLFF
TRBJ1-5 | TRBV7-9 | CASSSTTASSNQPQHF
TRBJ2-5 | TRBV3-1 | CASSRKPQQETQYF
TRBJ2-1 | TRBV20-1 | CSARDPTVAGAYNEQFF
TRBJ1-3 | TRBV10-3 | CAISASDRVNTIYF
TRBJ2-2 | TRBV18 | CASSHRTGGTGELFF
TRBJ2-5 | TRBV7-8 | CASSYLTLAGEGETQYF
TRBJ2-5 | TRBV10-3 | CAISEGEETQYF
TRBJ2-1 | TRBV24-1 | CATSDSSGGNNEQFF
TRBJ1-4 | TRBV19 | CASSIVPGQGVRSSEKLFF
TRBJ1-4 | TRBV5-5 | CASRQNAATNEKLFF
TRBJ2-3 | TRBV3-1 | CASSQGASGGYTQYF
TRBJ1-1 | TRBV2 | CASSLQGSAFF
TRBJ2-7 | TRBV5-1 | CASSLWWSNFLNEQYF
TRBJ2-6 | TRBV6-5 | CASSYHTPDRSLSGANVLTF
TRBJ2-3 | TRBV7-9 | CASSHVGSAITDTQYF
TRBJ1-2 | TRBV20-1 | CSARDRMTGSHGYTF
TRBJ2-1 | TRBV7-9 | CASSPTSNEQFF
TRBJ1-6 | TRBV2 | CASGRGRGGNPPLHF
TRBJ1-2 | TRBV7-9 | CASSLEWQPNYGYTF
TRBJ2-7 | TRBV20-1 | CSASGGQGYHEQYF
TRBJ1-3 | TRBV7-2 | CASSSKDRVGGNTIYF
TRBJ2-3 | TRBV5-1 | CASSLRGQGTDTQYF
TRBJ2-7 | TRBV5-4 | CASSWTRVDEQYF
TRBJ1-2 | TRBV20-1 | CSASDRRYTF
TRBJ1-4 | TRBV6-5 | CASSPRTGIGIAEKLFF
TRBJ1-2 | TRBV6-1 | CASSEQGAYGYTF
TRBJ2-7 | TRBV25-1 | CASSEERQGTNGGEQYF
TRBJ2-1 | TRBV20-1 | CSAEVKLGQGHYNEQFF
TRBJ2-1 | TRBV3-1 | CASSPSVTSGRNEQFF